The following is a TCR beta chain sequence with its context. These data come from a study of blood T cells in healthy people across ages. Primers used in a second PCR of roughly 7 to 12 cycles were a sample-barcoded 5' primer and a J-beta primer mix. TCRdb passed the 5' RACE reads through MiXCR, listing each CDR3 protein once. This sample yields about 1.6 million distinct CDR3 sequences, of which around 36% are seen a single time; about 11% belongs to the top ten. There are 16 residues in the CDR3. Germline-derived CDR1 and CDR2 are SGDLS and YYNGEE. The V end lost 0 bases, the J end lost 5 bases, and 16 bases lay between the germline ends.

The specimen was blood. The V gene is TRBV9, the J gene TRBJ2-3; possibly TRBD2 for D (6 bases). The clonotype originates from a woman in her 30s in good health. Here the CDR3 reads CASSVGGGVSGDTQYF. The CDR3 nucleotides are TGTGCCAGCAGCGTAGGAGGCGGGGTGAGCGGAGATACGCAGTATTTT. Looking up the rest from reference TRBV9 and TRBJ2-3 gives the full variable domain: DSGVTQTPKHLITATGQRVTLRCSPRSGDLSVYWYQQSLDQGLQFLIQYYNGEERAKGNILERFSAQQFPDLHSELNLSSLELGDSALYFCASSVGGGVSGDTQYFGPGTRLTVL.